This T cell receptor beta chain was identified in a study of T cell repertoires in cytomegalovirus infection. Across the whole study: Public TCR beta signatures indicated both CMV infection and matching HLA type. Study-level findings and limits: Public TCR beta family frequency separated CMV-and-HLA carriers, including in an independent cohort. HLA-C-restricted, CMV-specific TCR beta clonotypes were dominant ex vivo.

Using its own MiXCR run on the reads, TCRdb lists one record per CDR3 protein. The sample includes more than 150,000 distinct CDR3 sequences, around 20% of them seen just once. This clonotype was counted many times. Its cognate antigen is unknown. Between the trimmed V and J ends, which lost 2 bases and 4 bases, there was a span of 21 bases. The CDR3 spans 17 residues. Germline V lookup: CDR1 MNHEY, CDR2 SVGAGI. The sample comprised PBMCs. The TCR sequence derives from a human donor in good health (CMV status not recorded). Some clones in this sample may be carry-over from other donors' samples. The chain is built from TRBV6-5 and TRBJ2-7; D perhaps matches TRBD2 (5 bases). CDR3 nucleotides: TGTGCCAGCAGTTACGGGAGACCCGGCCGGACGGATTACGAGCAGTACTTC. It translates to CASSYGRPGRTDYEQYF.